Below, one T cell receptor (beta chain) is given with its context. The antigen is unknown. cDNA molecules, individually, were tagged with unique molecular identifiers. A single record per CDR3 protein comes from TCRdb applying MiXCR to the 5' RACE reads. The profile covers about 50,000 distinct CDR3 sequences, with approximately 13% appearing a single time and around 9.6% taken by the ten largest. This sample stems from a study of early T cells in non-severe SARS-CoV-2 infection. Whole-study context: Sequencing of unsorted whole blood was done on bulk RNA, leaving chains unpaired.

General study findings and limits: The matching step, a VDJdb search, favored anti-spike CD8 responses and missed private and CD4 specificities.

There are 12 residues in the CDR3. V was pared by 3 bases and J by 6 bases, with 12 bases between. Germline CDR1 reads DFQATT; CDR2 reads SNEGSKA (reference sequence). The rearrangement links TRBV20-1 to TRBJ2-7; D is unresolved. This TCR was recovered from an adult who was a healthcare worker with PCR-confirmed SARS-CoV-2 infection or an uninfected control (not recorded which). Sequenced: whole blood. The CDR3 reads CSASASTGEQYF. The CDR3 DNA follows: TGCAGTGCTAGCGCCTCCACGGGCGAGCAGTACTTC.